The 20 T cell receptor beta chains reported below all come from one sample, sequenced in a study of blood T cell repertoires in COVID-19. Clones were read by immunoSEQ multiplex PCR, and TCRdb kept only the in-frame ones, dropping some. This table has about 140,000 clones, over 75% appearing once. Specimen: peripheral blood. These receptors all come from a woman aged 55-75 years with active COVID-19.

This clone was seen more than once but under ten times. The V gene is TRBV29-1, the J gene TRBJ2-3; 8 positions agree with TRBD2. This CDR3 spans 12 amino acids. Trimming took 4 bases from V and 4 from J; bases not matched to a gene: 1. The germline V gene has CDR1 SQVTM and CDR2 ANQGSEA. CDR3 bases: TGCAGCGTTGCACTAGCGGCAGATACGCAGTATTTT. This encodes CSVALAADTQYF.

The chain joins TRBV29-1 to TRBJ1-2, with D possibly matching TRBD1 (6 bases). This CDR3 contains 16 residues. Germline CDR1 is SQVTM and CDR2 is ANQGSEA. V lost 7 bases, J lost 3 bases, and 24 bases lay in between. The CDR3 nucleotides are TGCAGCGCTGACACCAGTCGACAGGCCACTTACTATGGCTACACCTTC. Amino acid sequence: CSADTSRQATYYGYTF.

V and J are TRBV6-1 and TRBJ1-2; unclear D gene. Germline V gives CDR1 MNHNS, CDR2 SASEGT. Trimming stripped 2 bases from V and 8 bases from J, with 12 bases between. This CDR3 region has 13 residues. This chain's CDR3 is CASSERTAGGYTF. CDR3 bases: TGTGCCAGCAGTGAAAGGACGGCGGGCGGCTACACCTTC.

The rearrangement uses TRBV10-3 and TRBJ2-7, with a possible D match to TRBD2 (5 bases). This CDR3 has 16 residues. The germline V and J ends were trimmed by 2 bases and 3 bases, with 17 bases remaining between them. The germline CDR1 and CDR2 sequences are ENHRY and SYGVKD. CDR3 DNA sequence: TGTGCCATCAGTGAGAAGTTGTCGGGAACCTACTACGAGCAGTACTTC. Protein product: CAISEKLSGTYYEQYF.

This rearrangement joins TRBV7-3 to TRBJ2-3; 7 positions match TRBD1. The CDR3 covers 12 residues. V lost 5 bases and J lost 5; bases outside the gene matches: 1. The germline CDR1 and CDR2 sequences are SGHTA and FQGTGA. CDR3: CASSPGGDTQYF. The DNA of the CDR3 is TGTGCCAGCAGCCCAGGGGGAGATACGCAGTATTTT.

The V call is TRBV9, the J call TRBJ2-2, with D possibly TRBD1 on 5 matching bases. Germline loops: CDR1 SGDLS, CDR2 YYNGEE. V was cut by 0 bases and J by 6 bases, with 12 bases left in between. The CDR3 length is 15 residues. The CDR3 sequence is CASSVERGPAGELFF. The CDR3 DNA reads TGTGCCAGCAGCGTAGAAAGGGGCCCGGCCGGGGAGCTGTTTTTT.

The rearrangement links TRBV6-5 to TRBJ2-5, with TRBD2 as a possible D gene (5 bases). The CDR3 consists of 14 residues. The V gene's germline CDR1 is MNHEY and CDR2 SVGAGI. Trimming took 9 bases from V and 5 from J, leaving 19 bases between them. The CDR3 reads CARIRRFGMETQYF. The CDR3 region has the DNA TGTGCCAGAATTAGGAGGTTTGGAATGGAGACCCAGTACTTC.

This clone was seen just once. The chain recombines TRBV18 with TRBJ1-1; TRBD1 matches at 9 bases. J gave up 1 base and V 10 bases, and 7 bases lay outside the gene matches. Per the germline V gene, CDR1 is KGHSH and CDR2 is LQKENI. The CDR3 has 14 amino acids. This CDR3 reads CATIEQGANTEAFF. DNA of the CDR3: TGTGCCACCATCGAACAGGGGGCGAACACTGAAGCTTTCTTT.

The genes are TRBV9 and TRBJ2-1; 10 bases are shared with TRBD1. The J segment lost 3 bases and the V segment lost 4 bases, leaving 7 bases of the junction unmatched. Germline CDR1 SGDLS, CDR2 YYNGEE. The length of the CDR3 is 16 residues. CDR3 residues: CASSPAGQGRYNEQFF. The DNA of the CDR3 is TGTGCCAGCAGCCCGGCGGGACAGGGGCGCTACAATGAGCAGTTCTTC.

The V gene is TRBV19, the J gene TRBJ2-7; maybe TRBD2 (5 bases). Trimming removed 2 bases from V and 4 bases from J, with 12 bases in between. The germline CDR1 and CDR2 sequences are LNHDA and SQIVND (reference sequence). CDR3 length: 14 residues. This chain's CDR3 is CASSIRGFLYEQYF. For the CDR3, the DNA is TGTGCCAGTAGTATACGGGGATTCCTTTACGAGCAGTACTTC.

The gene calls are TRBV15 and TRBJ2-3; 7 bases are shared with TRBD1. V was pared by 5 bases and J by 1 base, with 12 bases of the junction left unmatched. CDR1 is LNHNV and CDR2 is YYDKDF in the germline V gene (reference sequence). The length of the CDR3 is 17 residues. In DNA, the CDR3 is TGTGCCACCAGCGCCCGTAACAGGGGATTGGGCACAGATACGCAGTATTTT. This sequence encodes CATSARNRGLGTDTQYF. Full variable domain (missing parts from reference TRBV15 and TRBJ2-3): DAMVIQNPRYQVTQFGKPVTLSCSQTLNHNVMYWYQQKSSQAPKLLFHYYDKDFNNEADTPDNFQSRRPNTSFCFLDIRSPGLGDTAMYLCATSARNRGLGTDTQYFGPGTRLTVL.

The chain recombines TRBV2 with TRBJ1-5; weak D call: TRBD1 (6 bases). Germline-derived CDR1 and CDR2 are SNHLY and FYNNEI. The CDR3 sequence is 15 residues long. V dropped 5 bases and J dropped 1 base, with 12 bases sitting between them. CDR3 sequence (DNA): TGTGCCAGCAGTCGACAGGTATCGAGCAATCAGCCCCAGCATTTT. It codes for CASSRQVSSNQPQHF. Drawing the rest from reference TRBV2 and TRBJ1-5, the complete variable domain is EPEVTQTPSHQVTQMGQEVILRCVPISNHLYFYWYRQILGQKVEFLVSFYNNEISEKSEIFDDQFSVERPDGSNFTLKIRSTKLEDSAMYFCASSRQVSSNQPQHFGDGTRLSIL.

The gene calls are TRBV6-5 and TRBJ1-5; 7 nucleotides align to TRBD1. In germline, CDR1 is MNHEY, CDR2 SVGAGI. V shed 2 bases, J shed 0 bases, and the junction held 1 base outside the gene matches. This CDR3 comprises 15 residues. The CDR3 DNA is TGTGCCAGCAGTTACAGGGGGCTTAGCAATCAGCCCCAGCATTTT. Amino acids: CASSYRGLSNQPQHF.

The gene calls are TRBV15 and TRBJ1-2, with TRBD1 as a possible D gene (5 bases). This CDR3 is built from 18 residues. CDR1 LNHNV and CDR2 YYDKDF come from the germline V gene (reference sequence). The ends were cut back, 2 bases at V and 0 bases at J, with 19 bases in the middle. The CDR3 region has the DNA TGTGCCACCAGCAGACCGGGACTTCATCGGACGGCTAACTATGGCTACACCTTC. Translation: CATSRPGLHRTANYGYTF.

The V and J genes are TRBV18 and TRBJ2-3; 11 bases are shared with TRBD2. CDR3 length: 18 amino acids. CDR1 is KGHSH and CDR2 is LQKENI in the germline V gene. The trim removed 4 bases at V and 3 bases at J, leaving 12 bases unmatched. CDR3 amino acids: CASSQGLAGGSGTDTQYF. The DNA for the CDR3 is TGTGCCAGCTCACAAGGACTAGCGGGCGGATCGGGTACAGATACGCAGTATTTT. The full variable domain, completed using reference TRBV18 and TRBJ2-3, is NAGVMQNPRHLVRRRGQEARLRCSPMKGHSHVYWYRQLPEEGLKFMVYLQKENIIDESGMPKERFSAEFPKEGPSILRIQQVVRGDSAAYFCASSQGLAGGSGTDTQYFGPGTRLTVL.

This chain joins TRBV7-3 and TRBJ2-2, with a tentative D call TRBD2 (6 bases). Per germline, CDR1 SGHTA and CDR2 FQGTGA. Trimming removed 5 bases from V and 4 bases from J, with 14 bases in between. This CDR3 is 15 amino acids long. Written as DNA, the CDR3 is TGTGCCAGCAGCCCTAAGCGGGCTGGCACCGGGGAGCTGTTTTTT. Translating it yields CASSPKRAGTGELFF.

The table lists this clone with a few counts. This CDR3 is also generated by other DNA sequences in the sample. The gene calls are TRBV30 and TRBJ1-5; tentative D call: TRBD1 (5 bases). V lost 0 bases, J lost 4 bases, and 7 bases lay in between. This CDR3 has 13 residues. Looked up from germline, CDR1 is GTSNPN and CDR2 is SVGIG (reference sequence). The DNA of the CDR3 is TGTGCCTGGAGTGTGGAGGGGAATCAGCCCCAGCATTTT. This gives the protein CAWSVEGNQPQHF.

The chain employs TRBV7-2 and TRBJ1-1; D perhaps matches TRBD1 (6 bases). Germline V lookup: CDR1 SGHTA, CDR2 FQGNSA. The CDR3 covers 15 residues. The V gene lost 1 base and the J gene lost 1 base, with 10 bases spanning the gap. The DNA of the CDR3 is TGTGCCAGCAGCTTAGGTGGGGGGGCGAACACTGAAGCTTTCTTT. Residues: CASSLGGGANTEAFF.

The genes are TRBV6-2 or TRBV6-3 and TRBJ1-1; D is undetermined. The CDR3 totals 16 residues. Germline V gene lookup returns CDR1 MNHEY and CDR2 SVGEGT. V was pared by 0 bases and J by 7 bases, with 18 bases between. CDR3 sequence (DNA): TGTGCCAGCAGTTACTCTTGGGGTGCGGGGATGATTGAAGCTTTCTTT. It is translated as CASSYSWGAGMIEAFF.

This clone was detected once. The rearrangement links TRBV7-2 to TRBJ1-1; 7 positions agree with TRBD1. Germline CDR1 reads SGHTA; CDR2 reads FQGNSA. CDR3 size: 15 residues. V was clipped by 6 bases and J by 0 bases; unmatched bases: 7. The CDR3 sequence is CASRPTGTVNTEAFF. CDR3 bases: TGTGCCAGCAGACCGACCGGGACAGTGAACACTGAAGCTTTCTTT.